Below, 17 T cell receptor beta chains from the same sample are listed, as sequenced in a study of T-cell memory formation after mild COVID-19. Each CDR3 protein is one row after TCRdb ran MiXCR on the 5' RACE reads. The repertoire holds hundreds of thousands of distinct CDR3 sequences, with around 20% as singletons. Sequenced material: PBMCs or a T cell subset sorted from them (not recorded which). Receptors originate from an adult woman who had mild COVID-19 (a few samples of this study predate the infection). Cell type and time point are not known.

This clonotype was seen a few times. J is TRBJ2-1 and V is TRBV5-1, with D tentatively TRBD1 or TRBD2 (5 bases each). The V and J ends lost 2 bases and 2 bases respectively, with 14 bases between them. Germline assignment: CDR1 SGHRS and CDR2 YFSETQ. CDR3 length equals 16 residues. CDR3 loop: CASSFLGDPTYNEQFF. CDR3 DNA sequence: TGCGCCAGCAGCTTTTTGGGGGACCCTACCTACAATGAGCAGTTCTTC.

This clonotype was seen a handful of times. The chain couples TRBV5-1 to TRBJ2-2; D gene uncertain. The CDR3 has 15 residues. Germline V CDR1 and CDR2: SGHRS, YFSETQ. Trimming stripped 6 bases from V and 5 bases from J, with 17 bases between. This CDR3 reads CASNVWVPGTGELFF. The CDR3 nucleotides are TGCGCCAGCAACGTATGGGTTCCTGGGACCGGGGAGCTGTTTTTT.

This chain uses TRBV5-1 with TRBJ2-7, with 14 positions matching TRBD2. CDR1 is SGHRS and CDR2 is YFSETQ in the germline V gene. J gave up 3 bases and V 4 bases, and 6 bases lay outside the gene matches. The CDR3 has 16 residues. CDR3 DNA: TGCGCCAGCAGCCAGGGACTAGCGGGAGTCGTCTACGAGCAGTACTTC. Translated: CASSQGLAGVVYEQYF.

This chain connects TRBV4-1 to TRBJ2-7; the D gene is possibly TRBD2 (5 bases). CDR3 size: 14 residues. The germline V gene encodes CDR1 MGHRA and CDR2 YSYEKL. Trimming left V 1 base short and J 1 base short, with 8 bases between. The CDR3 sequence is CASSQGTLSYEQYF. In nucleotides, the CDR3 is TGCGCCAGCAGCCAAGGGACTCTATCCTACGAGCAGTACTTC.

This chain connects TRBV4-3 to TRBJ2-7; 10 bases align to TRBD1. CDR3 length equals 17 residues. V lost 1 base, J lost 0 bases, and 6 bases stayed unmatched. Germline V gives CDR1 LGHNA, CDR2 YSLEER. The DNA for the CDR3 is TGCGCCAGCAGCCAAGGTGCCGGGACAGGGGTCTCCTACGAGCAGTACTTC. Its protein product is CASSQGAGTGVSYEQYF.

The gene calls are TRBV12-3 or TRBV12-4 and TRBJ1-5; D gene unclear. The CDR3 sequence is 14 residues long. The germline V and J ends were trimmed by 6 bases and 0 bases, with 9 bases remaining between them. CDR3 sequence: CASSPGGSNQPQHF. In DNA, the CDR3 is TGTGCCAGCAGCCCCGGTGGTAGCAATCAGCCCCAGCATTTT.

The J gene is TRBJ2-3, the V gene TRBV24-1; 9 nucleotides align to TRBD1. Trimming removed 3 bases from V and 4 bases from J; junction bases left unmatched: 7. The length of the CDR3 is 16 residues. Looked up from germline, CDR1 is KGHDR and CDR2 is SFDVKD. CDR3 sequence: CATSDAGTGWADTQYF. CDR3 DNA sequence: TGTGCCACCAGTGATGCTGGGACAGGGTGGGCAGATACGCAGTATTTT.

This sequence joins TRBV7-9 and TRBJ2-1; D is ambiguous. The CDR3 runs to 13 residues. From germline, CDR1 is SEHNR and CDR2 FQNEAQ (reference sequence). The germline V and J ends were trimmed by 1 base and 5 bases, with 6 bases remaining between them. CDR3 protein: CASSLDENNEQFF. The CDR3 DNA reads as TGTGCCAGCAGCTTAGACGAAAACAATGAGCAGTTCTTC. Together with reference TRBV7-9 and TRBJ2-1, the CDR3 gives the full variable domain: DTGVSQNPRHKITKRGQNVTFRCDPISEHNRLYWYRQTLGQGPEFLTYFQNEAQLEKSRLLSDRFSAERPKGSFSTLEIQRTEQGDSAMYLCASSLDENNEQFFGPGTRLTVL.

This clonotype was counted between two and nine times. CDR3 sequence: CSATDGARGGLNQQYF. In nucleotides, the CDR3 is TGCAGTGCCACAGACGGGGCGCGGGGGGGCCTAAATCAGCAGTACTTC. The rearrangement uses TRBV20-1 and TRBJ2-7, with TRBD2 identical over 9 bases. Germline V gene sequence: CDR1 DFQATT, CDR2 SNEGSKA (reference sequence). V trimming: 6 bases; J trimming: 8 bases; junction bases outside the gene matches: 20. This CDR3 spans 16 amino acids.

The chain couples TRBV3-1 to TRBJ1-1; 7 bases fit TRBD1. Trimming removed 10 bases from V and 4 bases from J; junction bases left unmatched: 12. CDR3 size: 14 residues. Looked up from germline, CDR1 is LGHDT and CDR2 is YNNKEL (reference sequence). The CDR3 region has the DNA TGTGCCACTACCGTGAGGGGGCCAGGCACTGAAGCTTTCTTT. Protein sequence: CATTVRGPGTEAFF.

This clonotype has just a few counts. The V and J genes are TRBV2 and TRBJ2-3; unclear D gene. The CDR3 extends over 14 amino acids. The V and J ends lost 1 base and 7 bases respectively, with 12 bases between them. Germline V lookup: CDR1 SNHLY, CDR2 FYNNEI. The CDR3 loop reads CASSEVGSGHTQYF. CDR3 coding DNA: TGTGCCAGCAGTGAAGTTGGTTCTGGGCATACGCAGTATTTT.

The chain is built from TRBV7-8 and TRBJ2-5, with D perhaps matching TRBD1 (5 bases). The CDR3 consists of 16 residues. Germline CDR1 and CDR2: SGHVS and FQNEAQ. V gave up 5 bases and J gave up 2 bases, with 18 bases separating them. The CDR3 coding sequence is TGTGCCAGCAGCCCGAACAGGATGACCTTACAAGAGACCCAGTACTTC. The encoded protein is CASSPNRMTLQETQYF.

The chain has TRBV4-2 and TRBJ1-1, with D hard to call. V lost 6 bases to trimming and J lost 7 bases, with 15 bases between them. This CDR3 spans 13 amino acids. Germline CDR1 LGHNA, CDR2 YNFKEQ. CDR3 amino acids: CASRLNTVLEAFF. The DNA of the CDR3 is TGTGCCAGCAGACTTAATACAGTGCTTGAAGCTTTCTTT.

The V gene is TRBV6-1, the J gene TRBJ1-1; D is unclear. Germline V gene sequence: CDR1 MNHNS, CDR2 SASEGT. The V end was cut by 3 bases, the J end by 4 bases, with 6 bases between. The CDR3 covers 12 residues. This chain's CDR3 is CASSERVTEAFF. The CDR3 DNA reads TGTGCCAGCAGTGAGAGGGTCACTGAAGCTTTCTTT.

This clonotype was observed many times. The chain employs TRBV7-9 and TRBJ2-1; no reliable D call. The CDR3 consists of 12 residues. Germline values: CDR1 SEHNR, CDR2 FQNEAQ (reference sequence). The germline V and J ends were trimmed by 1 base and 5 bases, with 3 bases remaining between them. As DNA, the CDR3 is TGTGCCAGCAGCTTAGTAAACAATGAGCAGTTCTTC. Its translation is CASSLVNNEQFF.

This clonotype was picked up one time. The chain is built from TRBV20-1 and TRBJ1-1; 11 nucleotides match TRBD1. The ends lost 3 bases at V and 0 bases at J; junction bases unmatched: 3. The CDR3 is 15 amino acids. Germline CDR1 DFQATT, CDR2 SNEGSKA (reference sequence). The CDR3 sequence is CSASWTGGLNTEAFF. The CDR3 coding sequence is TGCAGTGCTAGCTGGACAGGGGGCCTGAACACTGAAGCTTTCTTT.

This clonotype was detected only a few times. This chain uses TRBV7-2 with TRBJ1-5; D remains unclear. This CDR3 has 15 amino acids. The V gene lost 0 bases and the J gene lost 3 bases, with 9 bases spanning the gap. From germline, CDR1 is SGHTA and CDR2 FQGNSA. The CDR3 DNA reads TGTGCCAGCAGCTTAGCCGGGCGGGTCAATCAGCCCCAGCATTTT. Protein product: CASSLAGRVNQPQHF.